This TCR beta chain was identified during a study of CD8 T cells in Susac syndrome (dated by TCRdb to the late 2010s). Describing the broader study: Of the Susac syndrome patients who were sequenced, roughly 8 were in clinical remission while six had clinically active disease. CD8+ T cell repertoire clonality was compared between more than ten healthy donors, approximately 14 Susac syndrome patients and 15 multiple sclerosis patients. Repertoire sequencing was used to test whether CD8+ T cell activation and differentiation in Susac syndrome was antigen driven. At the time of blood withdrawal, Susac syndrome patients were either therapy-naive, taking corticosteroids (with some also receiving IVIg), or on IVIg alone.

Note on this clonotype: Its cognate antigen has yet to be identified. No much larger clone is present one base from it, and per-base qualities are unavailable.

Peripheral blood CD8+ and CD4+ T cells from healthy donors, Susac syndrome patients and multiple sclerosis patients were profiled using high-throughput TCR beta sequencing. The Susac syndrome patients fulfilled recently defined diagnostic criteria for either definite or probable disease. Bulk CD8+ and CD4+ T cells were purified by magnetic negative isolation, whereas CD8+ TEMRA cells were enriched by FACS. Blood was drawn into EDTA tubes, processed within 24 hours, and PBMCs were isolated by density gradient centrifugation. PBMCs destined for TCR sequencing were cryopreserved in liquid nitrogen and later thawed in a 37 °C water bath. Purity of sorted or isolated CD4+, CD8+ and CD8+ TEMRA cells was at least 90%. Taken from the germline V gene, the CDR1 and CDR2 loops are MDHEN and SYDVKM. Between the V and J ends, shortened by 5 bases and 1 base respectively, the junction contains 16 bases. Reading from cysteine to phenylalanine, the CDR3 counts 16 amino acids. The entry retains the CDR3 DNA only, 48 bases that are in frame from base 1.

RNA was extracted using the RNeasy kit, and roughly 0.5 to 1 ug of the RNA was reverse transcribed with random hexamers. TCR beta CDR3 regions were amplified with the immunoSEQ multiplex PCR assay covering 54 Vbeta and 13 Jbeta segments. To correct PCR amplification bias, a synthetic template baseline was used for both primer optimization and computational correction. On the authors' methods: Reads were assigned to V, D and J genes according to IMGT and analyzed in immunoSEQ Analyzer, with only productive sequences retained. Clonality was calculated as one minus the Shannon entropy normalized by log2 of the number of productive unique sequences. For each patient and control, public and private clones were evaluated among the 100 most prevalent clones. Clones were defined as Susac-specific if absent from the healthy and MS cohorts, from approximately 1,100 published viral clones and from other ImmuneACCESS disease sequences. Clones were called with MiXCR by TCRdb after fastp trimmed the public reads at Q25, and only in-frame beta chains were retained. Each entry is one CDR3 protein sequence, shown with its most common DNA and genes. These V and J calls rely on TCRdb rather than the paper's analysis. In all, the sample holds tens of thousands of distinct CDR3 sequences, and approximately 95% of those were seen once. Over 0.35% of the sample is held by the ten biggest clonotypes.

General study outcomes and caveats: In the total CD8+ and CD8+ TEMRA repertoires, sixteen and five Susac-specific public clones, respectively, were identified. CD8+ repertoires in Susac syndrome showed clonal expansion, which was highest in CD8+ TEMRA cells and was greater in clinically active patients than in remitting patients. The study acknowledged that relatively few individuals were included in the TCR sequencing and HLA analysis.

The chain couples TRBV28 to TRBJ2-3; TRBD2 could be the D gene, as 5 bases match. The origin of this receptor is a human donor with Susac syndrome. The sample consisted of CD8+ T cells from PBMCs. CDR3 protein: CASSKTLAPGTDTQYF. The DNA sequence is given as TGTGCCAGCAGTAAGACTCTAGCCCCCGGCACAGATACGCAGTATTTT.